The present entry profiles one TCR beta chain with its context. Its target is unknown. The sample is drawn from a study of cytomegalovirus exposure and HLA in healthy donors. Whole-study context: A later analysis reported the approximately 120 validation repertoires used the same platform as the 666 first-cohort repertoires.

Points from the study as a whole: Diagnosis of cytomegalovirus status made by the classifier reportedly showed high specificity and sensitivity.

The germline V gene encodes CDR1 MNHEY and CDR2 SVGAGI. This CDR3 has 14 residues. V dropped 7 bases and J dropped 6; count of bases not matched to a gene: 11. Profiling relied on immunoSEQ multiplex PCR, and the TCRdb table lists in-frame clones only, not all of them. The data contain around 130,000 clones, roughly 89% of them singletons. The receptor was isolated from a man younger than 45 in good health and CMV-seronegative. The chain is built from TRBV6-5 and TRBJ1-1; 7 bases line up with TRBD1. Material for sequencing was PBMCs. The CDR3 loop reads CASTSQGVFPEAFF. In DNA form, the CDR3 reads TGTGCCAGCACTTCCCAGGGGGTTTTCCCTGAAGCTTTCTTT.